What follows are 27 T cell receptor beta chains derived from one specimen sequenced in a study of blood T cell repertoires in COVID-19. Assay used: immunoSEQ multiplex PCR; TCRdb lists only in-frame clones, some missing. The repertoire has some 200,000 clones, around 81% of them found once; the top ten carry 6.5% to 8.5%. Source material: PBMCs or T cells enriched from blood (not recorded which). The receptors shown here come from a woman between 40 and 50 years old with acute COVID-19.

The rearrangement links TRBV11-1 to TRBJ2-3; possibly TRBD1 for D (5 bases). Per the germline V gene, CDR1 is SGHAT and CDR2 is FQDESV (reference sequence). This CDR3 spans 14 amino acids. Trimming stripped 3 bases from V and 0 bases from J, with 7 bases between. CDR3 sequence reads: CASSFQGSTDTQYF. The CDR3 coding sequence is TGTGCCAGCAGCTTCCAGGGAAGCACAGATACGCAGTATTTT. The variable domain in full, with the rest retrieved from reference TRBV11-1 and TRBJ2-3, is EAEVAQSPRYKITEKSQAVAFWCDPISGHATLYWYRQILGQGPELLVQFQDESVVDDSQLPKDRFSAERLKGVDSTLKIQPAELGDSAMYLCASSFQGSTDTQYFGPGTRLTVL.

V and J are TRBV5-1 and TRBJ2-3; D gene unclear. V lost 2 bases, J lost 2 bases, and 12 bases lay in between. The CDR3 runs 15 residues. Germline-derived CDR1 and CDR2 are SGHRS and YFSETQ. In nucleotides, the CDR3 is TGCGCCAGCAGCTTACAAGACTTTTTCACAGATACGCAGTATTTT. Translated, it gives CASSLQDFFTDTQYF. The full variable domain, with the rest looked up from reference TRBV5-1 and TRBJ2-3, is KAGVTQTPRYLIKTRGQQVTLSCSPISGHRSVSWYQQTPGQGLQFLFEYFSETQRNKGNFPGRFSGRQFSNSRSEMNVSTLELGDSALYLCASSLQDFFTDTQYFGPGTRLTVL.

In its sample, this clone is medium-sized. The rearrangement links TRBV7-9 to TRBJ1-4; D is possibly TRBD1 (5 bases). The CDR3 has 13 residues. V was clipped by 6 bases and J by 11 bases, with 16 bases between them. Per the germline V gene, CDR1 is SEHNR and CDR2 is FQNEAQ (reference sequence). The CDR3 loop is CASRGTNLDKLFF. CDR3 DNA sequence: TGTGCCAGCAGGGGGACTAATCTTGACAAACTGTTTTTT.

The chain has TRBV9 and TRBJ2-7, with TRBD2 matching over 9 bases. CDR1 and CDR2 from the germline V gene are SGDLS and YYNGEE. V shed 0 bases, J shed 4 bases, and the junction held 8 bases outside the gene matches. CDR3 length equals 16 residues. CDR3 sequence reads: CASSVGSRREGYEQYF. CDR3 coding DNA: TGTGCCAGCAGCGTAGGGAGTAGGCGGGAGGGTTACGAGCAGTACTTC.

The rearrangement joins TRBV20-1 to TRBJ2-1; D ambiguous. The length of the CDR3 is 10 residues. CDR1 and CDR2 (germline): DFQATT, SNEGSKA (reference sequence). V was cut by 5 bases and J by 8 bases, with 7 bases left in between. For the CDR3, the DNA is TGCAGTGCTCATCGGGATGAGCAGTTCTTC. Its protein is CSAHRDEQFF.

The CDR3 region is CASSPDRGVNEQFF. The CDR3 DNA reads TGTGCCAGCTCCCCGGACAGGGGCGTAAATGAGCAGTTCTTC. The rearrangement links TRBV11-2 to TRBJ2-1, with 9 nucleotides matching TRBD1. V was clipped by 8 bases and J by 7 bases; unmatched bases: 9. CDR1 and CDR2 (germline): SGHAT, FQNNGV. CDR3 length: 14 amino acids.

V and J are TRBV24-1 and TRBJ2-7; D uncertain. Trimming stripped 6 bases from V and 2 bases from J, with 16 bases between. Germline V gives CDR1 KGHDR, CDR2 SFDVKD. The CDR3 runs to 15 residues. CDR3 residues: CATSPNSPNPYEQYF. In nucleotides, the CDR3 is TGTGCCACCAGTCCCAACAGCCCGAACCCCTACGAGCAGTACTTC.

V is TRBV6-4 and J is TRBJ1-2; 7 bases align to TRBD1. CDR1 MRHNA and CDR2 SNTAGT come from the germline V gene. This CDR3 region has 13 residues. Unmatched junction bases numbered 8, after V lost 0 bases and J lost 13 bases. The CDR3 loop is CASSDSITGVPTF. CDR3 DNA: TGTGCCAGCAGTGACTCAATAACAGGGGTTCCCACCTTC.

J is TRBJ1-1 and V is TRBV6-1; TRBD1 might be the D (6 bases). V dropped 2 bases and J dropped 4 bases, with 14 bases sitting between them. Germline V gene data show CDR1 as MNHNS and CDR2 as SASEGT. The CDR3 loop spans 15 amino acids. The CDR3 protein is CASSEIRGSGTEAFF. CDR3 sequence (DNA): TGTGCCAGCAGTGAAATCAGGGGCTCGGGCACTGAAGCTTTCTTT.

CDR3 coding DNA: TGTGCCAGCAGTTTAGCGACAGCCACCTACGAGCAGTACTTC. Translation gives CASSLATATYEQYF. The V call is TRBV28, the J call TRBJ2-7; possibly TRBD1 for D (5 bases). V was cut by 2 bases and J by 2 bases, with 10 bases left in between. The CDR3 is made up of 14 amino acids. CDR1 is MDHEN, CDR2 SYDVKM, per germline.

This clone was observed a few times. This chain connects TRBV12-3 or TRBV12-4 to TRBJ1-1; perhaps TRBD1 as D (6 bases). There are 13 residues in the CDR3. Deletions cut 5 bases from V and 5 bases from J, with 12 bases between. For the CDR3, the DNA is TGTGCCAGCAGTGTCAACAGGGAGACTGAAGCTTTCTTT. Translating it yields CASSVNRETEAFF.

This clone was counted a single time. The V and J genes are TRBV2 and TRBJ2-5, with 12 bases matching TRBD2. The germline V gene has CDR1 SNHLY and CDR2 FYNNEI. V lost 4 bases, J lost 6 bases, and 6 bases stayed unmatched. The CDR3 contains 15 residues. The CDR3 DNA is TGTGCCAGCAGTGGGTCTAGCGGGGGGGCGAAGACCCAGTACTTC. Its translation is CASSGSSGGAKTQYF.

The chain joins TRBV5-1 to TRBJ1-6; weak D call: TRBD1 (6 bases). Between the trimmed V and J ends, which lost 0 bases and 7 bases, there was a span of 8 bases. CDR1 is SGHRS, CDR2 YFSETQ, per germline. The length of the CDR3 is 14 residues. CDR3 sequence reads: CASSLAGVNSPLHF. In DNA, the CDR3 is TGCGCCAGCAGCTTGGCAGGGGTGAATTCACCCCTCCACTTT.

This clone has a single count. DNA for the CDR3: TGTGCCAGCAGCTTAATGTCAATGCCCGGGACTAGCACCGAGCAGTACTTC. This gives the protein CASSLMSMPGTSTEQYF. V is TRBV11-3 and J is TRBJ2-7, with 9 bases that match TRBD2. CDR1 and CDR2 (germline): SGHNT, YENEEA. This CDR3 is 17 amino acids long. The junction had 14 bases not matched to a gene; V was cut back by 2 bases and J by 6 bases. Full variable domain (rest looked up from reference TRBV11-3 and TRBJ2-7): EAGVVQSPRYKIIEKKQPVAFWCNPISGHNTLYWYLQNLGQGPELLIRYENEEAVDDSQLPKDRFSAERLKGVDSTLKIQPAELGDSAVYLCASSLMSMPGTSTEQYFGPGTRLTVT.

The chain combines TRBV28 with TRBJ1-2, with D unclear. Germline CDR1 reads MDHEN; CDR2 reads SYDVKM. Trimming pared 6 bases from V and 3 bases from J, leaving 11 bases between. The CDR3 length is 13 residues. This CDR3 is CASRSGEDYGYTF. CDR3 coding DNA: TGTGCCAGCAGGAGTGGCGAGGACTATGGCTACACCTTC.

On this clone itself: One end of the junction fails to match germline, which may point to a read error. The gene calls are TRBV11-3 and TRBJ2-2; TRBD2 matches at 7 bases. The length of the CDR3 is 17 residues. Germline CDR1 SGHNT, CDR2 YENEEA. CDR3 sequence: CASSPPLGLTKTGELFF. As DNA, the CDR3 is TGTGCCAGCAGCCCACCTCTGGGACTAACGAAGACCGGGGAGCTGTTTTTT.

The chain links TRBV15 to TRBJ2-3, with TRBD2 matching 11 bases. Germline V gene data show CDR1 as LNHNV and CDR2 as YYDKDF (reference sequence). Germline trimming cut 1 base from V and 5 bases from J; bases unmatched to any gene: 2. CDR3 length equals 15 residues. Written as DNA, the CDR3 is TGTGCCACCAGCAGAGCTAGCGGGGGGCAAGATACGCAGTATTTT. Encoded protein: CATSRASGGQDTQYF.

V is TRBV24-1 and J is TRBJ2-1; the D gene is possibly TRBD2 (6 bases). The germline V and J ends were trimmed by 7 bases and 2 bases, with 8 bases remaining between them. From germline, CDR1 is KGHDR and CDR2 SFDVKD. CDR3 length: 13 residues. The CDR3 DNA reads TGTGCCACCAGGGGGGGAACCTACAATGAGCAGTTCTTC. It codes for CATRGGTYNEQFF.

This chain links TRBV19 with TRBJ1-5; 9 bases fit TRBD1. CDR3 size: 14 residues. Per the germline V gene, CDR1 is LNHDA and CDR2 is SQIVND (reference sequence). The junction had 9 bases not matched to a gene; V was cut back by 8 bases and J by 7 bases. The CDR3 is CASAVGQGGQPQHF. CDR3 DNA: TGTGCCAGTGCGGTGGGACAGGGAGGGCAGCCCCAGCATTTT.

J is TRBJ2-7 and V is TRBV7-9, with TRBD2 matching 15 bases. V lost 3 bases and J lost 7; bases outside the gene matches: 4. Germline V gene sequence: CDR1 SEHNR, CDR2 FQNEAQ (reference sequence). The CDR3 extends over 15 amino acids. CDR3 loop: CASSFGLAGGREQYF. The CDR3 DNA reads TGTGCCAGCAGCTTCGGACTAGCGGGAGGGCGAGAGCAGTACTTC.

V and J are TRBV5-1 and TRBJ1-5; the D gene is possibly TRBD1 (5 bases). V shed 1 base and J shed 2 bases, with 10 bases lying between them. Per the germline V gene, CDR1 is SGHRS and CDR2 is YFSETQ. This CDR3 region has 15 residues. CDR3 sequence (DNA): TGCGCCAGCAGCTTGTGGGGGGTGGGCAATCAGCCCCAGCATTTT. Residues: CASSLWGVGNQPQHF.

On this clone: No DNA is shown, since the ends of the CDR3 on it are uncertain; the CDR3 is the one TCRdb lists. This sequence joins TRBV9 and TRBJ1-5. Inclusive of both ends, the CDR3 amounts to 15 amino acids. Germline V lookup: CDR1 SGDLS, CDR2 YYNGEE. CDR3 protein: CASSVEGLAISPSIF.

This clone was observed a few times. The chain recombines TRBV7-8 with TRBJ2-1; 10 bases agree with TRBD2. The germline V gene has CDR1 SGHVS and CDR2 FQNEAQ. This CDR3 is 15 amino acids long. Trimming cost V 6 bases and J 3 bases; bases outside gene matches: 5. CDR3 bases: TGTGCCAGCAGTCCGAGCGGGAGGGTCTACAATGAGCAGTTCTTC. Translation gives CASSPSGRVYNEQFF.

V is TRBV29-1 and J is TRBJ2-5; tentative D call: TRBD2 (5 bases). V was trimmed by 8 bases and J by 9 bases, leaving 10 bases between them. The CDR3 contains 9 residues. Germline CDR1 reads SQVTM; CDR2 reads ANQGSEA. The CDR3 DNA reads TGCAGCTGCCCCGGGGCCCAGTACTTC. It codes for CSCPGAQYF.

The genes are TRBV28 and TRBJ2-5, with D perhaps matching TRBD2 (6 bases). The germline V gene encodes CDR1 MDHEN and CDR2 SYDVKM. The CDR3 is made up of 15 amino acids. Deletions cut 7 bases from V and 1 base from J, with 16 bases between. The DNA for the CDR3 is TGTGCCAGCACAACCGGGGGAGCCGGCCAAGAGACCCAGTACTTC. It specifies CASTTGGAGQETQYF. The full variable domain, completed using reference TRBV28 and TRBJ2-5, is DVKVTQSSRYLVKRTGEKVFLECVQDMDHENMFWYRQDPGLGLRLIYFSYDVKMKEKGDIPEGYSVSREKKERFSLILESASTNQTSMYLCASTTGGAGQETQYFGPGTRLLVL.

As DNA, the CDR3 is TGTGCCATCCTTCGGACAGGAGGAAACCGGGACACCGGGGAGCTGTTTTTT. Translated, it gives CAILRTGGNRDTGELFF. The chain is built from TRBV10-3 and TRBJ2-2, with TRBD1 matching over 7 bases. From germline, CDR1 is ENHRY and CDR2 SYGVKD. The CDR3 is 17 residues long. Unmatched junction bases numbered 15, after V lost 8 bases and J lost 3 bases.

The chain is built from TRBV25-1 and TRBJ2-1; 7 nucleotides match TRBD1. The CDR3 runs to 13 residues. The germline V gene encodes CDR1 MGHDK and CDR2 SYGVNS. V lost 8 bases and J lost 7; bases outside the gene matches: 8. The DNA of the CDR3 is TGTGCCAGCCGTAAGACAGGGATGAATGAGCAGTTCTTC. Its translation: CASRKTGMNEQFF.